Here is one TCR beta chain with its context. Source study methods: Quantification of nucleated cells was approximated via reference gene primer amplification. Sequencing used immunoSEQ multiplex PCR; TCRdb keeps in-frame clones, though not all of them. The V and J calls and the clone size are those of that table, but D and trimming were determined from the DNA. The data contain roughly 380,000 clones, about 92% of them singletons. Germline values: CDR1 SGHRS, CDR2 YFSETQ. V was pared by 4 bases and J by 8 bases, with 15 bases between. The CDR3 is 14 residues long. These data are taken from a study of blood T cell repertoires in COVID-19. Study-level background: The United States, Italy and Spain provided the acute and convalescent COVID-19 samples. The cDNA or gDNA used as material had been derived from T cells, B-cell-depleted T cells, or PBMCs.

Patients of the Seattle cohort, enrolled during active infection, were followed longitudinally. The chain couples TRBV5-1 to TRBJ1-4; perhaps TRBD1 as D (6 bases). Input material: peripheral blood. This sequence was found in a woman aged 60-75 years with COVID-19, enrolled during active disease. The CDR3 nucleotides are TGCGCCAGCAGCAAAACAGGGAAGGAGGAAAAACTGTTTTTT. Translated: CASSKTGKEEKLFF.